The 8 T cell receptor beta chains listed next were all sequenced from one sample in a study of blood T cell repertoires in COVID-19. The protocol was immunoSEQ multiplex PCR, while the TCRdb copy is restricted to in-frame clones and leaves out a portion. The sample shows hundreds of thousands of clones, about 90% of them seen only once. The sample comprised PBMCs or T cells enriched from blood (not recorded which). Receptors were obtained from a woman in her twenties or thirties who had recovered from COVID-19.

For the CDR3, the DNA is TGTGCCAGCAGCTTAGGACAGAAAGAGACCCAGTACTTC. Encoded protein: CASSLGQKETQYF. This chain links TRBV7-2 with TRBJ2-5, with D perhaps matching TRBD1 (5 bases). CDR1 is SGHTA, CDR2 FQGNSA, per germline. V dropped 1 base and J dropped 3 bases, with 6 bases sitting between them. The length of the CDR3 is 13 residues. The complete variable domain, with remaining parts taken from reference TRBV7-2 and TRBJ2-5, reads GAGVSQSPSNKVTEKGKDVELRCDPISGHTALYWYRQSLGQGLEFLIYFQGNSAPDKSGLPSDRFSAERTGGSVSTLTIQRTQQEDSAVYLCASSLGQKETQYFGPGTRLLVL.

The rearrangement links TRBV3-1 (or the pseudogene TRBV3-2) to TRBJ2-4, with TRBD1 identical over 7 bases. The CDR3 spans 14 residues. Germline V gene sequence: CDR1 LGHDT, CDR2 YNNKEL (reference sequence). Trimming removed 6 bases from V and 4 bases from J; junction bases left unmatched: 6. The CDR3 DNA is TGTGCCAGCAGACGAGGGACAGAGAAAAACATTCAGTACTTC. Its protein is CASRRGTEKNIQYF.

With respect to this clone: The same CDR3 also results from other DNA sequences found in this sample. V and J are TRBV27 and TRBJ2-2; D is unclear. The V gene's germline CDR1 is MNHEY and CDR2 SMNVEV (reference sequence). CDR3 length: 12 amino acids. The V end was cut by 6 bases, the J end by 3 bases, with 5 bases between. The CDR3: CASRLYTGELFF. CDR3 coding DNA: TGTGCCAGCAGACTTTACACCGGGGAGCTGTTTTTT.

This clone appeared a single time. The chain combines TRBV10-2 with TRBJ2-1; TRBD2 matches at 12 bases. Trimming at V came to 9 bases and at J to 10 bases, leaving 7 bases not matched to a gene. The V gene's germline CDR1 is WSHSY and CDR2 SAAADI. The CDR3 totals 13 residues. The chain's CDR3 is CARASGGAGEQFF. CDR3 sequence (DNA): TGCGCCAGAGCTAGCGGGGGGGCCGGGGAGCAGTTCTTC.

The gene calls are TRBV6-5 and TRBJ2-5, with TRBD1 as a possible D gene (6 bases). V was shortened by 2 bases and J by 5 bases, with 12 bases between the two germline ends. This CDR3 spans 14 amino acids. Germline V CDR1 and CDR2: MNHEY, SVGAGI. Written as DNA, the CDR3 is TGTGCCAGCAGTTACCAACAGGGTTTTGAGACCCAGTACTTC. Protein product: CASSYQQGFETQYF.

The V gene is TRBV6-5, the J gene TRBJ2-3; D perhaps matches TRBD1 (6 bases). The CDR3 sequence is 12 residues long. CDR1 is MNHEY and CDR2 is SVGAGI in the germline V gene. Trimming removed 8 bases from V and 6 bases from J, with 12 bases in between. CDR3 sequence (DNA): TGTGCCAGCGGGACATTATCGGATACGCAGTATTTT. Protein: CASGTLSDTQYF.

This CDR3 reads CASSLDFRGFSYNSPLHF. As DNA, the CDR3 is TGCGCCAGCAGCTTGGACTTTAGGGGGTTCTCCTATAATTCACCCCTCCACTTT. The chain couples TRBV5-1 to TRBJ1-6, with D possibly TRBD1 on 6 matching bases. The CDR3 is made up of 18 amino acids. From germline, CDR1 is SGHRS and CDR2 YFSETQ. V dropped 0 bases and J dropped 0 bases, with 13 bases sitting between them.

The chain combines TRBV7-8 with TRBJ2-7; 9 bases align to TRBD1. Germline loops: CDR1 SGHVS, CDR2 FQNEAQ. J lost 6 bases, V lost 4 bases, and 10 bases had no gene match. The CDR3 spans 15 residues. The CDR3, as DNA: TGTGCCAGCAGCTCTATCCTGGGACAGGGCTCCGAGCAGTACTTC. This sequence encodes CASSSILGQGSEQYF.